The clone carrying this T cell receptor beta chain is large in the sample. This specimen belongs to a study of T cell repertoires in aging, cancer and after chemotherapy. Amplification of TCR beta used genomic DNA extracted from peripheral blood. Rearranged V-D-J TRB sequences were amplified with a mixed TRB-A/B primer pool. One entry per CDR3 protein, called by TCRdb with MiXCR from the multiplex PCR reads. This table holds about 4,500 distinct CDR3 sequences, 20% to 30% found once. Sequenced material: blood. This TCR derives from a human donor with a blood cancer.

CDR3 sequence: CASSHQGSTEAFF. CDR3 DNA sequence: TGTGCCAGCAGCCACCAAGGCAGCACTGAAGCTTTCTTT. The rearrangement links TRBV6-5 to TRBJ1-1, with D unclear. Germline loops: CDR1 MNHEY, CDR2 SVGAGI. V was shortened by 6 bases and J by 4 bases, with 12 bases between the two germline ends. The CDR3 covers 13 residues.